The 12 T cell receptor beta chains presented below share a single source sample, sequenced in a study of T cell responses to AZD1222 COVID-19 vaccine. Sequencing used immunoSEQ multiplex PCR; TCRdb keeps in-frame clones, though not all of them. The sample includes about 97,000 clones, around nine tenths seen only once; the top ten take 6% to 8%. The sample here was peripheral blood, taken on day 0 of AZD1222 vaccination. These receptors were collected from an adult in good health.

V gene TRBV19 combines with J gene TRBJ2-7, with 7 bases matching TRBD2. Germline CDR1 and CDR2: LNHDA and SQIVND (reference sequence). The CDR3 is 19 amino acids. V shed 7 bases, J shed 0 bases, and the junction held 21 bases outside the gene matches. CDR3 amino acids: CASTRDYSKASTHSYEQYF. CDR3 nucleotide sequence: TGTGCCAGTACTCGGGACTACTCTAAGGCGAGTACACACTCCTACGAGCAGTACTTC. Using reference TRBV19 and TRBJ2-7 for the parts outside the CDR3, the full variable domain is DGGITQSPKYLFRKEGQNVTLSCEQNLNHDAMYWYRQDPGQGLRLIYYSQIVNDFQKGDIAEGYSVSREKKESFPLTVTSAQKNPTAFYLCASTRDYSKASTHSYEQYFGPGTRLTVT.

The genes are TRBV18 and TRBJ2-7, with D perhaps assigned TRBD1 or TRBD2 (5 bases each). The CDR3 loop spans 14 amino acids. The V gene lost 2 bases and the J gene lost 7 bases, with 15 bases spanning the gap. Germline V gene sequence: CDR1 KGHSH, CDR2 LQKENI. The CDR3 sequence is CASSPTGIEGEQYF. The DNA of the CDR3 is TGTGCCAGCTCACCAACGGGGATCGAGGGGGAGCAGTACTTC.

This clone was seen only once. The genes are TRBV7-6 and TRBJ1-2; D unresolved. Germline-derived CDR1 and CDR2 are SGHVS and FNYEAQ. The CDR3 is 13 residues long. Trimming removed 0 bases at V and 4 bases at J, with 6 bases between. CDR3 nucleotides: TGTGCCAGCAGCTTAGCAGGGTCCTATGGCTACACCTTC. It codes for CASSLAGSYGYTF.

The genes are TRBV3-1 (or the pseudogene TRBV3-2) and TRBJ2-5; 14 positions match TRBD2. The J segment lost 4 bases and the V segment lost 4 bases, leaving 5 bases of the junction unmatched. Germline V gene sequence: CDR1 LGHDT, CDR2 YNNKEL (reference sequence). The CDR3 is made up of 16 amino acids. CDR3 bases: TGTGCCAGCAGCCCATGGACTAGCGGGAGGACAGAGACCCAGTACTTC. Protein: CASSPWTSGRTETQYF.

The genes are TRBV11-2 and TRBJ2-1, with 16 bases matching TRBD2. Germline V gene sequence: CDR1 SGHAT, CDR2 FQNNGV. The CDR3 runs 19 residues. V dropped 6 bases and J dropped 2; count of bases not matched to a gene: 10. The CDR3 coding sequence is TGTGCCAGCAGTTCCCTGGGACTAGCGGGGGGGCGGACCTACAATGAGCAGTTCTTC. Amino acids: CASSSLGLAGGRTYNEQFF.

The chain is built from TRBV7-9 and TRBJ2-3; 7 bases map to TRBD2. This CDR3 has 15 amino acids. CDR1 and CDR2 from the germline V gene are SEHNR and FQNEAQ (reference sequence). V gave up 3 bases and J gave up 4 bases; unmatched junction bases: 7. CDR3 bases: TGTGCCAGCAGCTTTAGCGGGTATAAGGCAGATACGCAGTATTTT. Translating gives CASSFSGYKADTQYF.

The CDR3 sequence is CSVAAQVQETQYF. The CDR3 DNA follows: TGCAGCGTTGCGGCGCAGGTCCAAGAGACCCAGTACTTC. The chain carries TRBV29-1 and TRBJ2-5; no reliable D call. Germline lookup yields CDR1 SQVTM and CDR2 ANQGSEA. This CDR3 is 13 amino acids long. Trimming stripped 4 bases from V and 1 base from J, with 10 bases between.

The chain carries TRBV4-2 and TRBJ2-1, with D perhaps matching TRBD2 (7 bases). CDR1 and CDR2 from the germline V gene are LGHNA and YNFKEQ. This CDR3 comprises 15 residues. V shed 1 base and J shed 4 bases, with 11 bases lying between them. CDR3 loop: CASSQGEGGYNEQFF. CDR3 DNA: TGTGCCAGCAGCCAAGGGGAGGGGGGATACAATGAGCAGTTCTTC.

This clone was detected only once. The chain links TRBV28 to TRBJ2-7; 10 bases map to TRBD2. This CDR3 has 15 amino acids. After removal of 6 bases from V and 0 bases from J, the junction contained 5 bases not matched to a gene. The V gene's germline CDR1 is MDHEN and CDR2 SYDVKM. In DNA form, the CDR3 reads TGTGCCAGCAGGCCCTCTAGCGGGGGCTCCTACGAGCAGTACTTC. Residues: CASRPSSGGSYEQYF. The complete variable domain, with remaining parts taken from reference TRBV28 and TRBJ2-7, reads DVKVTQSSRYLVKRTGEKVFLECVQDMDHENMFWYRQDPGLGLRLIYFSYDVKMKEKGDIPEGYSVSREKKERFSLILESASTNQTSMYLCASRPSSGGSYEQYFGPGTRLTVT.

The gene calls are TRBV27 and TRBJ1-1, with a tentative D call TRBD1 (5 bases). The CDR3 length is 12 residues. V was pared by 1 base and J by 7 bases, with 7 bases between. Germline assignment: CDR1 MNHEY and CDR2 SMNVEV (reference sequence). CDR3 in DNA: TGTGCCAGCAGTTTATGGGGCGGTGAAGCTTTCTTT. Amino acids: CASSLWGGEAFF.

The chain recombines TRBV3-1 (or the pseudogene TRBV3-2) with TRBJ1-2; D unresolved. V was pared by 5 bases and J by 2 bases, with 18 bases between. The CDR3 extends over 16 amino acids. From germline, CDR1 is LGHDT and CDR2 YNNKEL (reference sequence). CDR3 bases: TGTGCCAGCAGCTACGGACTGACACTATCGAACTATGGCTACACCTTC. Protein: CASSYGLTLSNYGYTF.

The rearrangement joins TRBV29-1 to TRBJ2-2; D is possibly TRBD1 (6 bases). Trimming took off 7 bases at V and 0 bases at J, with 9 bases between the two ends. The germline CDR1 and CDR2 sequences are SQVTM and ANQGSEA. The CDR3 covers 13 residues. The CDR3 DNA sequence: TGCAGCGCCGGACAGTCGAACACCGGGGAGCTGTTTTTT. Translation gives CSAGQSNTGELFF.